What follows describes a single T cell receptor beta chain. The antigen is unknown. Selection for sequencing was limited to patients who had shown CD8+CD57+ cell expansion by flow cytometry. In all patients, the disease was severe acquired aplastic anemia. These data are taken from a study of CD8+CD57+ T cells in acquired aplastic anemia. Background on the study: Sorted cells (CD4+ and CD8+) yielded DNA amounts that averaged about 3.1 ug. The study's findings and limits: Between patients and controls, about 31 CD8+ CDR3 sequences were found in common. Patients did not significantly differ from controls in CD8+ Simpson's diversity.

The template used for profiling TCR beta VDJ and CDR3 was genomic DNA. TCRdb reprocessed the reads with MiXCR, giving one entry per CDR3 protein. This sample carries around 220,000 distinct CDR3 sequences, roughly 50% of them seen once, and the ten largest clones take 15% to 20%. Germline assignment: CDR1 DFQATT and CDR2 SNEGSKA (reference sequence). The CDR3 consists of 15 residues. The trim removed 5 bases at V and 2 bases at J, leaving 8 bases unmatched. The sample taken for sequencing was sorted CD4+, CD8+, or CD8+CD57+ T cells (not recorded which) from PBMCs. This chain connects TRBV20-1 to TRBJ2-7, with 11 bases that match TRBD1. The clonotype comes from a human donor with aplastic anemia. The CDR3: CSAYPTGQGAYEQYF. CDR3 nucleotides: TGCAGTGCTTACCCAACGGGACAGGGGGCCTACGAGCAGTACTTC.